This T cell receptor beta chain was sequenced for a study of blood T cell repertoires in COVID-19. Study context: COVID-19 samples, acute and convalescent, were from the United States, Italy and Spain. T cells, B-cell-depleted T cells, or PBMCs provided the cDNA or gDNA that served as material.

Enrollees, about 18 to 95 years old, lived in 24 US areas. In Cohort 3, a recovered donor had either two negative PCRs, clearance, or symptom resolution. TCRdb keeps only in-frame clones here, not all; method: immunoSEQ multiplex PCR. Of under 200,000 clones listed, approximately 80% were seen once; the top ten hold 11%. The germline V gene encodes CDR1 LNHDA and CDR2 SQIVND (reference sequence). V shed 5 bases and J shed 8 bases, with 12 bases lying between them. CDR3 length equals 12 residues. The source is a man aged 45-65 years who had recovered from COVID-19. The chain joins TRBV19 to TRBJ1-2; D gene uncertain. Sequencing was carried out using PBMCs or T cells enriched from blood (not recorded which). CDR3 DNA sequence: TGTGCCAGTAGTCACGTAGGAGAGGGCTACACCTTC. Protein: CASSHVGEGYTF. Based on the CDR3 plus reference TRBV19 and TRBJ1-2, the full variable domain is DGGITQSPKYLFRKEGQNVTLSCEQNLNHDAMYWYRQDPGQGLRLIYYSQIVNDFQKGDIAEGYSVSREKKESFPLTVTSAQKNPTAFYLCASSHVGEGYTFGSGTRLTVV.